This TCR beta chain was profiled in a study of breast tumors, draining lymph nodes, adjacent tissues. CDR1 SGHDT and CDR2 YYEEEE come from the germline V gene. The CDR3 length is 16 residues. V was shortened by 0 bases and J by 5 bases, with 14 bases between the two germline ends. Each CDR3 protein is one row after TCRdb ran MiXCR on the multiplex PCR reads. The table shows 130,000 or so distinct CDR3 sequences, with around 20% occurring only once. For this clonotype: Its antigen is still unknown. This may arise from a read error, as a much more abundant clone is one base away.

The lymph nodes were axillary draining lymph nodes from breast cancer patients. Study-wide points: The lymph node origin of tumor T cells was framed as consistent with a hypothesis, not demonstrated. Compared with lymph nodes, tumors were less diverse; compared with nontumor tissue, more.

The chain has TRBV5-6 and TRBJ2-2; the D is unclear. This clonotype was sampled from a female donor with breast cancer. Some clones in this sample may be carry-over from other donors' samples. Sequenced sample: axillary lymph node tissue. The CDR3 here is CASSLEPRRRTGELFF. CDR3 nucleotides: TGTGCCAGCAGCTTGGAACCACGCAGAAGGACCGGGGAGCTGTTTTTT.